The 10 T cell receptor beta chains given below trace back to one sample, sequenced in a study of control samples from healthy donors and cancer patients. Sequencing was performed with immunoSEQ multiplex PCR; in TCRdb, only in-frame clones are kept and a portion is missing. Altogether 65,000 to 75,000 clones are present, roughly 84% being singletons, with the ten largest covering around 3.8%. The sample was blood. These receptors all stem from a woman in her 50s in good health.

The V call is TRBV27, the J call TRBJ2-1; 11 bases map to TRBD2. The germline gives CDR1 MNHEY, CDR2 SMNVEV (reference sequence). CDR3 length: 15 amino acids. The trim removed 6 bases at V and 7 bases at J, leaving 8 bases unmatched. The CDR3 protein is CASRPLAGVSNEQFF. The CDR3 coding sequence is TGTGCCAGCAGGCCACTAGCGGGAGTTTCAAATGAGCAGTTCTTC.

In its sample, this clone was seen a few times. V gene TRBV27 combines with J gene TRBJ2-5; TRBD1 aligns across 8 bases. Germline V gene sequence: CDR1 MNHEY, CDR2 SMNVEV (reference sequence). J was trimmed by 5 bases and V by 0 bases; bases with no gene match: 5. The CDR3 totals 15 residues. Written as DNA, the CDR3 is TGTGCCAGCAGTTTATCTCCGGACAGGGTGGAGACCCAGTACTTC. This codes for CASSLSPDRVETQYF.

Written as DNA, the CDR3 is TGTGCCAGCAGCTTTTTCCTCCTAGCGGGGGCGTTCAATGAGCAGTTCTTC. Translated: CASSFFLLAGAFNEQFF. This chain links TRBV5-4 with TRBJ2-1; 10 bases agree with TRBD2. Germline-derived CDR1 and CDR2 are SGHNT and YYREEE (reference sequence). The CDR3 sequence is 17 residues long. The junction had 11 bases not matched to a gene; V was cut back by 2 bases and J by 6 bases.

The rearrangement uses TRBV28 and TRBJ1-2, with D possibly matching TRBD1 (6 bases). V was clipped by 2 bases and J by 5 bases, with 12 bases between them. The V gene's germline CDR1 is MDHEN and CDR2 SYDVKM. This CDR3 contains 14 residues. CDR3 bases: TGTGCCAGCAGTTTAAAGACAGGCGTTTATGGCTACACCTTC. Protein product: CASSLKTGVYGYTF.

Here the CDR3 reads CATRPVGSTAGAFF. CDR3 sequence (DNA): TGTGCCACCAGGCCGGTTGGGTCGACCGCTGGGGCTTTCTTT. The chain recombines TRBV6-5 with TRBJ1-1, with D hard to call. Germline V CDR1 and CDR2: MNHEY, SVGAGI. CDR3 length: 14 amino acids. Trimming took 10 bases from V and 11 from J, leaving 26 bases between them.

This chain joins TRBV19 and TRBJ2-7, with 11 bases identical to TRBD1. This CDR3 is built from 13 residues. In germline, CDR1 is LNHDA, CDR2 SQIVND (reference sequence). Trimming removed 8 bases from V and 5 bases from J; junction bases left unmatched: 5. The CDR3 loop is CASSDRGLDEQYF. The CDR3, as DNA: TGTGCCAGTTCGGACAGGGGGCTGGACGAGCAGTACTTC.

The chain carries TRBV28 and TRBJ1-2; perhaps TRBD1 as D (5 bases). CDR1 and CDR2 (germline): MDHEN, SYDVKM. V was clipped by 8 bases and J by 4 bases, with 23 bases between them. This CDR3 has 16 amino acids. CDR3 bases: TGTGCCAGCTCTACGCGGGGAGGGGCTGGTCGCTATGGCTACACCTTC. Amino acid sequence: CASSTRGGAGRYGYTF.

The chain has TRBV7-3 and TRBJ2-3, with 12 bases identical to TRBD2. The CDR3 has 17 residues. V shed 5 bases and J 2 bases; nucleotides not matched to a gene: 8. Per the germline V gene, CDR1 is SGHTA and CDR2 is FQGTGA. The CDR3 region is CASSQTLAGGPTDTQYF. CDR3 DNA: TGTGCCAGCAGCCAAACTCTAGCGGGAGGGCCCACAGATACGCAGTATTTT.

CDR3 sequence reads: CASSLLTSGANVLTF. The DNA for the CDR3 is TGCGCCAGCAGCTTGCTCACATCTGGGGCCAACGTCCTGACTTTC. The chain links TRBV5-1 to TRBJ2-6, with D uncertain. The CDR3 contains 15 residues. The V gene's germline CDR1 is SGHRS and CDR2 YFSETQ. The V gene lost 1 base and the J gene lost 1 base, with 6 bases spanning the gap.

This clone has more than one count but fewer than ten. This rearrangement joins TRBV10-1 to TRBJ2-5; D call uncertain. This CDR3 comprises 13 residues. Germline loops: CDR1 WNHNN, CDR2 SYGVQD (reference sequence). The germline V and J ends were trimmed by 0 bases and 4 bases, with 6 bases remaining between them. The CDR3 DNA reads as TGCGCCAGCAGTGAGTCTCTCGGAGAGACCCAGTACTTC. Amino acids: CASSESLGETQYF.